Below, 23 T cell receptor beta chains from the same sample are listed, as sequenced in a study of T cell responses to AZD1222 COVID-19 vaccine. Sequencing used immunoSEQ multiplex PCR; TCRdb keeps in-frame clones, though not all of them. The sample carries 110,000 to 150,000 clones, roughly 92% recorded once. The sample here was peripheral blood, taken on day 0 of AZD1222 vaccination. All receptors come from an adult in good health.

The chain is built from TRBV6-5 and TRBJ2-2; no firm D call. The CDR3 sequence is 13 residues long. Trimming took 8 bases from V and 8 from J, leaving 15 bases between them. Germline CDR1 and CDR2: MNHEY and SVGAGI. In nucleotides, the CDR3 is TGTGCCAGCGGCTTTCGGATCAGAGGGGAGCTGTTTTTT. Amino acids: CASGFRIRGELFF.

V is TRBV7-2 and J is TRBJ2-1; 7 nucleotides align to TRBD2. Germline CDR1 is SGHTA and CDR2 is FQGNSA. This CDR3 region has 14 residues. Trimming took 8 bases from V and 2 from J; bases not matched to a gene: 6. CDR3 sequence reads: CASEMGGAYNEQFF. DNA of the CDR3: TGTGCCAGCGAAATGGGGGGGGCCTACAATGAGCAGTTCTTC.

V gene TRBV6-5 combines with J gene TRBJ1-1; D possibly corresponds to TRBD1 (5 bases). The CDR3 covers 13 residues. Germline V gene lookup returns CDR1 MNHEY and CDR2 SVGAGI. V was shortened by 6 bases and J by 7 bases, with 15 bases between the two germline ends. CDR3 in amino acids: CASSPREMSEAFF. In DNA, the CDR3 is TGTGCCAGCAGCCCCAGGGAAATGAGTGAAGCTTTCTTT.

DNA for the CDR3: TGTGCCTGGACTAGGGGGCCTAATCAGCCCCAGCATTTT. Protein sequence: CAWTRGPNQPQHF. The chain is built from TRBV30 and TRBJ1-5, with 7 bases aligning to TRBD1. V trimming: 4 bases; J trimming: 4 bases; junction bases outside the gene matches: 4. This CDR3 comprises 13 residues. Looked up from germline, CDR1 is GTSNPN and CDR2 is SVGIG (reference sequence). Full variable domain (rest looked up from reference TRBV30 and TRBJ1-5): SQTIHQWPATLVQPVGSPLSLECTVEGTSNPNLYWYRQAAGRGLQLLFYSVGIGQISSEVPQNLSASRPQDRQFILSSKKLLLSDSGFYLCAWTRGPNQPQHFGDGTRLSIL.

The CDR3 spells CASSLGTSGEFYNEQFF. CDR3 sequence (DNA): TGTGCCAGCAGCTTAGGGACCTCAGGGGAGTTTTACAATGAGCAGTTCTTC. The genes are TRBV5-4 and TRBJ2-1; possible D gene TRBD1, 6 bases. Per the germline V gene, CDR1 is SGHNT and CDR2 is YYREEE (reference sequence). Trimming left V 2 bases short and J 4 bases short, with 19 bases between. The CDR3 has 17 amino acids.

On this clone itself: At the DNA level, this CDR3 is encoded by other sequences in the same sample as well. V and J are TRBV9 and TRBJ2-7, with D unresolved. Germline V gives CDR1 SGDLS, CDR2 YYNGEE. The CDR3 has 13 amino acids. Trimming left V 1 base short and J 3 bases short, with 8 bases between. The CDR3 is CASSVNPSYEQYF. The CDR3 coding sequence is TGTGCCAGCAGCGTAAACCCAAGCTACGAGCAGTACTTC.

The chain recombines TRBV18 with TRBJ2-2; no firm D call. The CDR3 covers 14 residues. CDR1 is KGHSH, CDR2 LQKENI, per germline. Trimming left V 0 bases short and J 1 base short, with 3 bases between. The CDR3 coding sequence is TGTGCCAGCTCACCACCGGTGAACACCGGGGAGCTGTTTTTT. It translates to CASSPPVNTGELFF.

This clone was counted between two and nine times. The chain couples TRBV2 to TRBJ1-2; TRBD1 matches at 7 bases. Germline V CDR1 and CDR2: SNHLY, FYNNEI. The CDR3 is 14 residues long. Trimming took 6 bases from V and 3 from J; bases not matched to a gene: 7. The CDR3 is CASRSDRADYGYTF. The DNA for the CDR3 is TGTGCCAGCAGGTCAGACAGGGCCGACTATGGCTACACCTTC.

This clone showed up just once. J is TRBJ2-3 and V is TRBV13; 7 nucleotides match TRBD1. Losses at the gene ends were 4 bases for V and 2 bases for J; bases not matched to a gene: 3. Germline CDR1 reads PRHDT; CDR2 reads FYEKMQ (reference sequence). The CDR3 runs 14 residues. CDR3 region: CASSSRGITDTQYF. CDR3 coding DNA: TGTGCCAGCAGCTCCAGGGGGATCACAGATACGCAGTATTTT.

A few counts support this clone. The chain employs TRBV3-1 (or the pseudogene TRBV3-2) and TRBJ2-1; 9 positions agree with TRBD2. Per germline, CDR1 LGHDT and CDR2 YNNKEL (reference sequence). V trimming: 4 bases; J trimming: 6 bases; junction bases outside the gene matches: 7. This CDR3 region has 15 residues. The CDR3 protein is CASSPLLAGTNEQFF. The CDR3 region has the DNA TGTGCCAGCAGCCCGTTGCTAGCGGGAACCAATGAGCAGTTCTTC.

This chain joins TRBV20-1 and TRBJ2-1; TRBD2 matches 9 bases. The CDR3 has 15 residues. The ends lost 3 bases at V and 8 bases at J; junction bases unmatched: 11. Germline V gives CDR1 DFQATT, CDR2 SNEGSKA (reference sequence). CDR3 DNA: TGCAGTGCTAGTTACGTGGCGGGAGGGCTGGATGAGCAGTTCTTC. Amino acid sequence: CSASYVAGGLDEQFF.

In this sample, this clone turned up once. The chain carries TRBV7-6 and TRBJ1-2; a weak D match, TRBD1 (5 bases). Germline CDR1 reads SGHVS; CDR2 reads FNYEAQ. V lost 5 bases and J 0 bases, leaving 13 bases between the germline ends. The CDR3 sequence is 15 residues long. The CDR3 DNA is TGTGCCAGCAGCCCCGTCTGGGGGACTAACTATGGCTACACCTTC. This encodes CASSPVWGTNYGYTF.

The chain joins TRBV30 to TRBJ1-2; D not resolved. Per germline, CDR1 GTSNPN and CDR2 SVGIG (reference sequence). Trimming removed 0 bases at V and 2 bases at J, with 19 bases between. The length of the CDR3 is 17 residues. The CDR3 reads CAWSVLEAHIPNYGYTF. In DNA, the CDR3 is TGTGCCTGGAGTGTTCTGGAGGCCCACATACCCAACTATGGCTACACCTTC.

The rearrangement links TRBV2 to TRBJ1-1, with 8 nucleotides matching TRBD1. This CDR3 contains 15 residues. The trim removed 9 bases at V and 0 bases at J, leaving 9 bases unmatched. Germline V gives CDR1 SNHLY, CDR2 FYNNEI. The CDR3 nucleotides are TGTGCCAGTCTCATGACAGGGGCGATGAACACTGAAGCTTTCTTT. Its translation: CASLMTGAMNTEAFF. The whole variable domain, filled in from reference TRBV2 and TRBJ1-1, reads EPEVTQTPSHQVTQMGQEVILRCVPISNHLYFYWYRQILGQKVEFLVSFYNNEISEKSEIFDDQFSVERPDGSNFTLKIRSTKLEDSAMYFCASLMTGAMNTEAFFGQGTRLTVV.

The rearrangement joins TRBV6-4 to TRBJ2-1; a weak D match, TRBD2 (6 bases). This CDR3 comprises 15 residues. V was shortened by 9 bases and J by 1 base, with 16 bases between the two germline ends. Germline CDR1 MRHNA, CDR2 SNTAGT. The CDR3 here is CASSVGAGSYNEQFF. In DNA, the CDR3 is TGTGCCAGTTCGGTAGGGGCGGGATCCTACAATGAGCAGTTCTTC.

This clone was found once. V usage is TRBV18 and J usage is TRBJ1-5, with 8 bases matching TRBD1. The CDR3 is 17 amino acids. Germline CDR1 reads KGHSH; CDR2 reads LQKENI. The trim removed 4 bases at V and 4 bases at J, leaving 12 bases unmatched. The DNA for the CDR3 is TGTGCCAGCTCACGGGAGGACAGGGCGAGTTGGAATCAGCCCCAGCATTTT. Translating it yields CASSREDRASWNQPQHF. Complete variable domain (other parts from reference TRBV18 and TRBJ1-5): NAGVMQNPRHLVRRRGQEARLRCSPMKGHSHVYWYRQLPEEGLKFMVYLQKENIIDESGMPKERFSAEFPKEGPSILRIQQVVRGDSAAYFCASSREDRASWNQPQHFGDGTRLSIL.

V gene TRBV2 combines with J gene TRBJ1-5; a possible D gene is TRBD1 (6 bases). V was shortened by 5 bases and J by 0 bases, with 11 bases between the two germline ends. Per germline, CDR1 SNHLY and CDR2 FYNNEI. This CDR3 has 15 amino acids. This CDR3 reads CASSFAGASNQPQHF. The CDR3 DNA sequence: TGTGCCAGCAGTTTTGCAGGGGCTAGCAATCAGCCCCAGCATTTT.

The gene calls are TRBV9 and TRBJ2-2, with a tentative D call TRBD2 (6 bases). The CDR3 has 15 residues. Germline V gene data show CDR1 as SGDLS and CDR2 as YYNGEE. Deletions cut 2 bases from V and 1 base from J, with 9 bases between. CDR3: CASSVGGENTGELFF. The DNA of the CDR3 is TGTGCCAGCAGCGTGGGGGGAGAGAACACCGGGGAGCTGTTTTTT.

The chain links TRBV12-3 or TRBV12-4 to TRBJ2-2; maybe TRBD2 (5 bases). This CDR3 is 13 amino acids long. V shed 6 bases and J shed 4 bases, with 9 bases lying between them. The CDR3 sequence: CASRFAGTGELFF. The CDR3 DNA reads TGTGCCAGCAGATTCGCGGGCACCGGGGAGCTGTTTTTT.

This chain connects TRBV12-3 or TRBV12-4 to TRBJ1-1; D is unresolved. The CDR3 covers 12 residues. The V gene lost 3 bases and the J gene lost 5 bases, with 7 bases spanning the gap. The CDR3 region has the DNA TGTGCCAGCAGTTTTGTGACAACTGAAGCTTTCTTT. This encodes CASSFVTTEAFF.

The chain employs TRBV6-6 and TRBJ1-5, with 8 bases matching TRBD1. CDR1 MNHNY and CDR2 SVGAGI come from the germline V gene (reference sequence). The CDR3 has 15 residues. V trimming: 1 base; J trimming: 7 bases; junction bases outside the gene matches: 6. In DNA, the CDR3 is TGTGCCAGCAGTTACTTAGGACAGGGAGGACAGCCCCAGCATTTT. Amino acids: CASSYLGQGGQPQHF.

This clone was seen a handful of times. The chain uses TRBV6-5 and TRBJ1-1; D gene uncertain. This CDR3 has 15 residues. The germline V gene encodes CDR1 MNHEY and CDR2 SVGAGI. V was pared by 6 bases and J by 11 bases, with 25 bases between. CDR3 sequence reads: CASSPGIMGNRRAFF. The CDR3, as DNA: TGTGCCAGCAGCCCGGGAATCATGGGGAATCGTAGGGCTTTCTTT.

The V gene is TRBV11-2, the J gene TRBJ1-5, with 7 bases fitting TRBD1. Per the germline V gene, CDR1 is SGHAT and CDR2 is FQNNGV. V shed 3 bases, J shed 2 bases, and the junction held 1 base outside the gene matches. The CDR3 is 14 amino acids. The CDR3 DNA follows: TGTGCCAGCAGCTTGACAGGGCGCAATCAGCCCCAGCATTTT. Its translation is CASSLTGRNQPQHF.